Described below is a single TCR beta chain sequence and its context. The target antigen is unknown. Trimming cost V 1 base and J 7 bases, with 28 bases left between them. Germline V lookup: CDR1 LGHDT, CDR2 YNNKEL (reference sequence). This CDR3 has 19 amino acids. Sequencing was performed with immunoSEQ multiplex PCR; in TCRdb, only in-frame clones are kept and a portion is missing. The sample gives about 120,000 clones, about 92% of which show up once; 4% to 6% is in the top ten. This record belongs to a study of T cell responses to AZD1222 COVID-19 vaccine. Study-wide findings and caveats: Baseline seropositivity occurred in only a handful of AZD1222 recipients. The CD4 TCRs associated with vaccination extended across spike and predominated at 160-218 and 743-854. Nearly half of unique spike-specific TCRs reportedly avoided B.1.351 and B.1.1.7 mutated regions. Females outnumbered males among donors, who were mostly white British; clonal diversity was possibly underestimated.

The gene calls are TRBV3-1 (or the pseudogene TRBV3-2) and TRBJ2-5; D is possibly TRBD1 or TRBD2 (5 bases each). This sample comprised peripheral blood, obtained 28 days after the second AZD1222 dose. This sequence was found in an adult who received the AZD1222 COVID-19 vaccine. CDR3 loop: CASSQASPGPRLPLGTQYF. Here the CDR3 DNA reads TGTGCCAGCAGCCAAGCCTCACCGGGACCCCGGCTCCCATTAGGGACCCAGTACTTC.